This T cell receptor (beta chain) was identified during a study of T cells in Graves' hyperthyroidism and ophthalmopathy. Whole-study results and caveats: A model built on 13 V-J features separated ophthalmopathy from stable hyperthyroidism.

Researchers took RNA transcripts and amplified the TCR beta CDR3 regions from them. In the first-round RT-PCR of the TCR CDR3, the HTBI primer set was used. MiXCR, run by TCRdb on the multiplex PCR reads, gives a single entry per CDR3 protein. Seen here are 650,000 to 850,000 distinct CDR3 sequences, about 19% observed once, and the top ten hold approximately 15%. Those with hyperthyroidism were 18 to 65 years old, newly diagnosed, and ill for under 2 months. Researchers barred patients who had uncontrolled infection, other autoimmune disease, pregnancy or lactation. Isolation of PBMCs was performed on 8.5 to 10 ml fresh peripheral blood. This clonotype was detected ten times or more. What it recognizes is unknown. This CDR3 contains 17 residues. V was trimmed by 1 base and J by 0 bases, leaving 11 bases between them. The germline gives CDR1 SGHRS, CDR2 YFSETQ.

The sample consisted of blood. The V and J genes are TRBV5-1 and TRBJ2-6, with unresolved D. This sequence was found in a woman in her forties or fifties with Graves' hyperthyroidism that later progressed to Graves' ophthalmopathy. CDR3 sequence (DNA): TGCGCCAGCAGCTTGTCCCCCCAGCCCTCTGGGGCCAACGTCCTGACTTTC. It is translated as CASSLSPQPSGANVLTF.